This T cell receptor beta chain was found in a study of graft-versus-host responses after intestinal transplantation. On the study more broadly: Transplant recipients had multivisceral, liver-intestinal, or isolated intestinal grafts. Every recipient underwent anti-thymocyte globulin induction, then tacrolimus and steroids for three to four years.

Libraries were prepared by immunoSEQ multiplex PCR; TCRdb keeps only in-frame clonotypes and omits some of them. The table has 90,000 to 150,000 clones, 90% to 95% seen once. Concerning this clone: The antigen remains unidentified.

The CDR3 runs 16 residues. Germline V CDR1 and CDR2: MNHEY, SVGAGI. The junction had 7 bases not matched to a gene; V was cut back by 0 bases and J by 2 bases. The input for sequencing was unstimulated CD4+ T cells sorted from spleen or lymph node cells, taken before intestinal transplant. The sequence came from a human donor who received an intestinal transplant. This chain uses TRBV6-5 with TRBJ2-7; 7 nucleotides line up with TRBD2. The CDR3 nucleotides read TGTGCCAGCAGTTACTCAGTTCTAGCGGAGGCCTACGAGCAGTACTTC. Translation: CASSYSVLAEAYEQYF.